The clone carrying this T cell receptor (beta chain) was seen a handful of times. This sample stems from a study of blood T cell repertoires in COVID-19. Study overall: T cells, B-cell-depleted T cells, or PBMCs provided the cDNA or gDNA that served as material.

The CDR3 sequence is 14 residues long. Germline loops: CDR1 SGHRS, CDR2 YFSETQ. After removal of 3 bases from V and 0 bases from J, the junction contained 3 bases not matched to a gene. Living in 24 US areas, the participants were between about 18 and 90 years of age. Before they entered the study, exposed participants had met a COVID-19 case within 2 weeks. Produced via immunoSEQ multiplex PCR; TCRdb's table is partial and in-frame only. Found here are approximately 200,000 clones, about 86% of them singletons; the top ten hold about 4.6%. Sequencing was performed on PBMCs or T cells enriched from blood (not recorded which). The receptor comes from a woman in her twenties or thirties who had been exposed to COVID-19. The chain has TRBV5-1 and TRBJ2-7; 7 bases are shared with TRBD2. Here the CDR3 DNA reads TGCGCCAGCAGCTACGGGACTAACTCCTACGAGCAGTACTTC. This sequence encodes CASSYGTNSYEQYF.